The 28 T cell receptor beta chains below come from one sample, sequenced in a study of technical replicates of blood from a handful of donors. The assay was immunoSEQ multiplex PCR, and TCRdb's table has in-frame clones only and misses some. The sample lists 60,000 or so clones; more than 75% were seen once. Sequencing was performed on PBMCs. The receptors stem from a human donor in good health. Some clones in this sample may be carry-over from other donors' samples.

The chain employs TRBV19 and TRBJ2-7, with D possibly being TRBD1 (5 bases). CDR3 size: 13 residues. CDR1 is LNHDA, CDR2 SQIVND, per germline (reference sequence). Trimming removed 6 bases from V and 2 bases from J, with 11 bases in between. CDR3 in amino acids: CASRLQGTYEQYF. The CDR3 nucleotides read TGTGCCAGTAGGCTTCAGGGAACCTACGAGCAGTACTTC.

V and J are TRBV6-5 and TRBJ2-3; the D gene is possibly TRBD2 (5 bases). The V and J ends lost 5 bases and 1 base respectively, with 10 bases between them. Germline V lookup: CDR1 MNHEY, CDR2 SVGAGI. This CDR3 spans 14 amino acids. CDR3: CASSALGGTDTQYF. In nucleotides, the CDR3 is TGTGCCAGCAGTGCGCTCGGGGGCACAGATACGCAGTATTTT.

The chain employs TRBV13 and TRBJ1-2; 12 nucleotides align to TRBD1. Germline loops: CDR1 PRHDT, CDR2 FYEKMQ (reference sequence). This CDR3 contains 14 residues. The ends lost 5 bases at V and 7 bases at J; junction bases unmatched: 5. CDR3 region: CASSGRDRGLGYTF. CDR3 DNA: TGTGCCAGCAGCGGGAGGGACAGGGGGCTTGGCTACACCTTC.

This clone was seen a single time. CDR3 sequence: CASSLARLAGHETQYF. Written as DNA, the CDR3 is TGTGCCAGCAGCTTAGCGAGACTAGCGGGACATGAGACCCAGTACTTC. The rearrangement links TRBV7-3 to TRBJ2-5, with 11 bases that match TRBD2. Trimming took 2 bases from V and 5 from J; bases not matched to a gene: 7. This CDR3 contains 16 residues. CDR1 SGHTA and CDR2 FQGTGA come from the germline V gene.

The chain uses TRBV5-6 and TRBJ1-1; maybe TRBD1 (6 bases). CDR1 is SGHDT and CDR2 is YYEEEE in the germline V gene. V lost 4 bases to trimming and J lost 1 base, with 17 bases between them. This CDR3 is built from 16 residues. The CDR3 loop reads CASSRPTGSKNTEAFF. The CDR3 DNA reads TGTGCCAGCAGCCGTCCGACAGGCTCGAAGAACACTGAAGCTTTCTTT.

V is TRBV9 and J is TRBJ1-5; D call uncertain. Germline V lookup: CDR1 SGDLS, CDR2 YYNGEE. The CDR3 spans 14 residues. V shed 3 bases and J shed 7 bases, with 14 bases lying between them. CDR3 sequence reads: CASSALGDSQPQHF. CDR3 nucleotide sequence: TGTGCCAGCAGCGCCCTCGGGGATAGCCAGCCCCAGCATTTT.

The CDR3 spells CASSYSIQMSYEQYF. The CDR3, as DNA: TGTGCCAGCAGTTACTCGATCCAGATGTCCTACGAGCAGTACTTC. The chain couples TRBV6-6 to TRBJ2-7, with D unclear. The CDR3 contains 15 residues. Trimming left V 0 bases short and J 1 base short, with 10 bases between. CDR1 and CDR2 from the germline V gene are MNHNY and SVGAGI (reference sequence).

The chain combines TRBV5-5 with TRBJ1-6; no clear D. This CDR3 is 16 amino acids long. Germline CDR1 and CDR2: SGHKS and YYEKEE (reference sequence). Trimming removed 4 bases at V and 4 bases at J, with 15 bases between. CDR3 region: CASSLRGDIYNSPLHF. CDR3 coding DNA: TGTGCCAGCAGCCTGCGGGGTGACATTTATAATTCACCCCTCCACTTT.

This chain's CDR3 is CASGPWRDKQFF. CDR3 in DNA: TGTGCCAGTGGCCCTTGGCGGGATAAGCAGTTCTTC. V usage is TRBV19 and J usage is TRBJ2-1; a possible D gene is TRBD2 (6 bases). There are 12 residues in the CDR3. V dropped 8 bases and J dropped 11 bases, with 16 bases sitting between them. Germline CDR1 LNHDA, CDR2 SQIVND (reference sequence).

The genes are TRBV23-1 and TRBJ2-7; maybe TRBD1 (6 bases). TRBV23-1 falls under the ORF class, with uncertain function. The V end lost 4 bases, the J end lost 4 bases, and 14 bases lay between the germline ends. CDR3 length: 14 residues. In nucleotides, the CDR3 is TGCGCCAGCAGTCCTCGGGACATCATATACGAGCAGTACTTC. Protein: CASSPRDIIYEQYF.

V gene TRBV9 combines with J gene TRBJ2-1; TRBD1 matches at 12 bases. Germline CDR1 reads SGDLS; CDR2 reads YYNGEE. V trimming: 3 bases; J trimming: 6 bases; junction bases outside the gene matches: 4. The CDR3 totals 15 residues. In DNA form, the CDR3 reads TGTGCCAGCAGCGGGGGGACAGGGGGCATCAATGAGCAGTTCTTC. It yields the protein CASSGGTGGINEQFF.

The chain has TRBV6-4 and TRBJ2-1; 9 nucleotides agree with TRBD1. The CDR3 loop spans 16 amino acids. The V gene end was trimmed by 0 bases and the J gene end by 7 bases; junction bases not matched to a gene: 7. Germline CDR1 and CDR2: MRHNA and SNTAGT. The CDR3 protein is CASSDSPGQGGNEQFF. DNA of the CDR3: TGTGCCAGCAGTGACTCCCCGGGACAGGGTGGTAATGAGCAGTTCTTC.

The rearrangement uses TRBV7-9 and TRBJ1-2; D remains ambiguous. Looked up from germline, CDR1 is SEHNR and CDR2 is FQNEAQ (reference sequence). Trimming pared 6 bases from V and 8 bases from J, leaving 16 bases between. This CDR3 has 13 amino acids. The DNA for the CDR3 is TGTGCCAGCAGTGCCTCTCTAATGCTCGGCTACACCTTC. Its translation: CASSASLMLGYTF.

CDR3 sequence: CASSLGGRTGELFF. In DNA, the CDR3 is TGTGCCAGCAGCTTGGGGGGGCGGACCGGGGAGCTGTTTTTT. The chain has TRBV5-4 and TRBJ2-2, with TRBD1 as a possible D gene (6 bases). The length of the CDR3 is 14 residues. The V and J ends lost 0 bases and 5 bases respectively, with 8 bases between them. Germline CDR1 SGHNT, CDR2 YYREEE (reference sequence).

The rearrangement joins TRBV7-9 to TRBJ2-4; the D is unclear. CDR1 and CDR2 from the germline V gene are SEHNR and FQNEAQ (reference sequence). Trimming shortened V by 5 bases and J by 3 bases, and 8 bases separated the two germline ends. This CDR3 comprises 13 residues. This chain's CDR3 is CASSGSGKNIQYF. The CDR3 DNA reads TGTGCCAGCAGCGGCTCGGGCAAAAACATTCAGTACTTC. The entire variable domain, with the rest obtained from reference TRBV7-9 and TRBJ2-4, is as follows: DTGVSQNPRHKITKRGQNVTFRCDPISEHNRLYWYRQTLGQGPEFLTYFQNEAQLEKSRLLSDRFSAERPKGSFSTLEIQRTEQGDSAMYLCASSGSGKNIQYFGAGTRLSVL.

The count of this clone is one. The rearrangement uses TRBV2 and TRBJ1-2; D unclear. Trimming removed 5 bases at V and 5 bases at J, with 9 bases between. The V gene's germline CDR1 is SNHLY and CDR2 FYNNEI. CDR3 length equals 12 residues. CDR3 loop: CASSLSGYGYTF. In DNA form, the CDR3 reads TGTGCCAGCAGTCTTTCGGGGTATGGCTACACCTTC.

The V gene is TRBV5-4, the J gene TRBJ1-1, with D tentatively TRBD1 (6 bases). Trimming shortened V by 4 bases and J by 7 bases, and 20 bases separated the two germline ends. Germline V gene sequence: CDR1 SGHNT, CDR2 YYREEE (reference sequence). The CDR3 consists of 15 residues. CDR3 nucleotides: TGTGCCAGCAGCGGGACCTCGACAGGTTATGTTGAAGCTTTCTTT. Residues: CASSGTSTGYVEAFF. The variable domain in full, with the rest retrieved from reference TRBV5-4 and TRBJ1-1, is ETGVTQSPTHLIKTRGQQVTLRCSSQSGHNTVSWYQQALGQGPQFIFQYYREEENGRGNFPPRFSGLQFPNYSSELNVNALELDDSALYLCASSGTSTGYVEAFFGQGTRLTVV.

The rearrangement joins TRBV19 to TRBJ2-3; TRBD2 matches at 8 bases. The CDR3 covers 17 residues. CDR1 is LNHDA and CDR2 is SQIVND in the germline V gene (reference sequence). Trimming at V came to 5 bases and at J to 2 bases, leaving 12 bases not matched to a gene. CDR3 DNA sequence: TGTGCCAGTAGTCCCGGGGGGGGGTCTTATCCCACAGATACGCAGTATTTT. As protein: CASSPGGGSYPTDTQYF.

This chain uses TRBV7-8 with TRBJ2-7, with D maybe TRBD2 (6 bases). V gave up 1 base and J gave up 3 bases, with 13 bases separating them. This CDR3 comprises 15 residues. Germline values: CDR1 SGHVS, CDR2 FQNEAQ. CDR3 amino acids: CASSLDGGVRYEQYF. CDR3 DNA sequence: TGTGCCAGCAGCTTAGACGGCGGGGTGCGCTACGAGCAGTACTTC.

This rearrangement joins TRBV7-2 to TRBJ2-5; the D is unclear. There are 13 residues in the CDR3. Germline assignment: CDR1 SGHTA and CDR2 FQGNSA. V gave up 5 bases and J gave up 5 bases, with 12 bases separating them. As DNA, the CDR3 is TGTGCCAGCAGCGCCACTACGCGGGAGACCCAGTACTTC. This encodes CASSATTRETQYF.

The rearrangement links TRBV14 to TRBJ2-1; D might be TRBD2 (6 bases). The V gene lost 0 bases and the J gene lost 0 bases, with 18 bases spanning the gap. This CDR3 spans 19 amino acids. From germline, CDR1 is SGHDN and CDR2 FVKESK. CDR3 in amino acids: CASSQDQVPRGSSYNEQFF. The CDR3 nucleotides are TGTGCCAGCAGCCAAGATCAGGTTCCTCGGGGGAGCTCCTACAATGAGCAGTTCTTC.

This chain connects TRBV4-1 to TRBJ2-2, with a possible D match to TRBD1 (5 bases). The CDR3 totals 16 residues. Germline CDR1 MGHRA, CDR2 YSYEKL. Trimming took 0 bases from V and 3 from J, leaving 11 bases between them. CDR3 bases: TGCGCCAGCAGCCAAGAAGGAACAGGAGACACCGGGGAGCTGTTTTTT. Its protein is CASSQEGTGDTGELFF.

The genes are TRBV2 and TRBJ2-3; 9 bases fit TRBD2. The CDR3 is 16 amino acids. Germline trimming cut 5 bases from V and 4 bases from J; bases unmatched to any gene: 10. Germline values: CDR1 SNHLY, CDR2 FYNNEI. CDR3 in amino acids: CASSTQGLAFPDTQYF. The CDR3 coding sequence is TGTGCCAGCAGTACCCAGGGACTAGCTTTCCCAGATACGCAGTATTTT.

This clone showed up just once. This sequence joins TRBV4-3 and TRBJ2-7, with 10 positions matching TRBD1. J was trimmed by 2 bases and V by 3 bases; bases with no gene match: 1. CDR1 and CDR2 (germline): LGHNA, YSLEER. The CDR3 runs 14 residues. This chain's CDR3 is CASSQDRGTYEQYF. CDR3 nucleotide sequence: TGCGCCAGCAGCCAGGACAGGGGGACCTACGAGCAGTACTTC.

CDR3 sequence reads: CASSGGLWATEAFF. CDR3 DNA: TGTGCCAGCAGCGGCGGGCTGTGGGCCACTGAAGCTTTCTTT. The chain recombines TRBV5-6 with TRBJ1-1; D is uncertain. V was cut by 4 bases and J by 4 bases, with 14 bases left in between. The germline gives CDR1 SGHDT, CDR2 YYEEEE. The CDR3 has 14 amino acids.

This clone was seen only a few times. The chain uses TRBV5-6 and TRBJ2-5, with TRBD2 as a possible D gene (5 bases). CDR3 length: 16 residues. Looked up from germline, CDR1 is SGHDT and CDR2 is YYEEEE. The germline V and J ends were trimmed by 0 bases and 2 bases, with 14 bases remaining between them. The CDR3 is CASSLVWSTRQETQYF. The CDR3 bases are TGTGCCAGCAGCTTGGTGTGGTCCACTAGACAAGAGACCCAGTACTTC.

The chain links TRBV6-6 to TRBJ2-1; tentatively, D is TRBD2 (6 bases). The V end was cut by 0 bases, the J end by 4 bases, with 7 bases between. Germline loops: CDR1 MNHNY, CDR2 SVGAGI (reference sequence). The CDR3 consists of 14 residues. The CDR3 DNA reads TGTGCCAGCAGTTACTCGGGGACTTACAATGAGCAGTTCTTC. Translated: CASSYSGTYNEQFF.

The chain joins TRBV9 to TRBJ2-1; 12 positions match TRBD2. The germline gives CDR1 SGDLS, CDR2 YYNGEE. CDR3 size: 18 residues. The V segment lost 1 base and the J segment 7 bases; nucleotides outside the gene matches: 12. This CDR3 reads CASSVYELAGGRGNEQFF. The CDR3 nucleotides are TGTGCCAGCAGCGTATATGAACTAGCGGGGGGTAGAGGGAATGAGCAGTTCTTC.